Each of the 15 T cell receptor beta chains below was sequenced from the same sample in a study of OX40 agonist ivuxolimab in advanced cancers. The repertoire was sequenced with immunoSEQ multiplex PCR; TCRdb's copy has only in-frame clones and lacks some. The data show about 16,000 clones, with approximately 86% seen just once and 0.65% to 0.8% held by the top ten. The specimen was CD4+ or CD8+ T cells sorted from blood, collected in a trial of the OX40 agonist ivuxolimab. These receptors were collected from an adult with an advanced solid tumor such as melanoma, head and neck, liver or kidney cancer.

The chain links TRBV10-3 to TRBJ2-6, with TRBD1 matching over 9 bases. Germline CDR1 and CDR2: ENHRY and SYGVKD. V lost 7 bases and J lost 1; bases outside the gene matches: 5. The CDR3 has 16 amino acids. CDR3 coding DNA: TGTGCCATCACCGCCGGGACAGGGTCTGGGGCCAACGTCCTGACTTTC. It specifies CAITAGTGSGANVLTF.

The chain combines TRBV9 with TRBJ2-2; D gene ambiguous. This CDR3 region has 16 residues. V gave up 3 bases and J gave up 0 bases, with 12 bases separating them. CDR1 and CDR2 from the germline V gene are SGDLS and YYNGEE. The CDR3 here is CASSAAQAANTGELFF. The CDR3 bases are TGTGCCAGCAGCGCCGCTCAGGCGGCGAACACCGGGGAGCTGTTTTTT.

J is TRBJ1-1 and V is TRBV14, with D maybe TRBD1 (6 bases). The CDR3 is 15 amino acids. The V gene's germline CDR1 is SGHDN and CDR2 FVKESK. The V and J ends lost 2 bases and 4 bases respectively, with 14 bases between them. As DNA, the CDR3 is TGTGCCAGCAGCCAAAGGTACAGGGTGGGCACTGAAGCTTTCTTT. Protein sequence: CASSQRYRVGTEAFF. The whole variable domain, remainder taken from reference TRBV14 and TRBJ1-1, is EAGVTQFPSHSVIEKGQTVTLRCDPISGHDNLYWYRRVMGKEIKFLLHFVKESKQDESGMPNNRFLAERTGGTYSTLKVQPAELEDSGVYFCASSQRYRVGTEAFFGQGTRLTVV.

The rearrangement joins TRBV10-1 to TRBJ2-3; D remains ambiguous. CDR3 length equals 13 residues. The V end was cut by 7 bases, the J end by 5 bases, with 13 bases between. Germline values: CDR1 WNHNN, CDR2 SYGVQD (reference sequence). The CDR3: CASTRSALDTQYF. DNA of the CDR3: TGCGCCAGCACCAGGTCAGCTTTAGATACGCAGTATTTT.

This chain joins TRBV5-4 and TRBJ2-5; TRBD2 agrees at 11 bases. This CDR3 spans 15 amino acids. Looked up from germline, CDR1 is SGHNT and CDR2 is YYREEE (reference sequence). V shed 4 bases, J shed 2 bases, and the junction held 4 bases outside the gene matches. The CDR3 is CASSLAGGGQETQYF. DNA of the CDR3: TGTGCCAGCAGCCTAGCGGGGGGAGGGCAAGAGACCCAGTACTTC.

This clone appeared a single time. This chain joins TRBV2 and TRBJ2-7; 9 positions agree with TRBD2. V lost 1 base to trimming and J lost 2 bases; unmatched junction nucleotides: 9. The CDR3 sequence is 17 residues long. The germline V gene has CDR1 SNHLY and CDR2 FYNNEI. The CDR3 spells CASSEVGASGAPYEQYF. CDR3 in DNA: TGTGCCAGCAGTGAAGTGGGGGCTAGCGGGGCCCCCTACGAGCAGTACTTC.

This clone has a handful of counts. The chain combines TRBV5-1 with TRBJ2-5; D is undetermined. Trimming left V 0 bases short and J 3 bases short, with 3 bases between. This CDR3 spans 12 amino acids. The germline V gene has CDR1 SGHRS and CDR2 YFSETQ. CDR3 in amino acids: CASSLGKETQYF. In DNA, the CDR3 is TGCGCCAGCAGCTTGGGTAAAGAGACCCAGTACTTC. The full variable domain, rest sourced from reference TRBV5-1 and TRBJ2-5, is KAGVTQTPRYLIKTRGQQVTLSCSPISGHRSVSWYQQTPGQGLQFLFEYFSETQRNKGNFPGRFSGRQFSNSRSEMNVSTLELGDSALYLCASSLGKETQYFGPGTRLLVL.

The genes are TRBV10-1 and TRBJ1-1; D is ambiguous. Germline V gene lookup returns CDR1 WNHNN and CDR2 SYGVQD (reference sequence). Trimming stripped 3 bases from V and 8 bases from J, with 10 bases between. This CDR3 comprises 12 residues. CDR3 nucleotide sequence: TGCGCCAGCAGTGATGATGCGAACGAAGCTTTCTTT. This sequence encodes CASSDDANEAFF.

V gene TRBV5-6 combines with J gene TRBJ2-2, with D possibly TRBD1 on 5 matching bases. The germline V gene has CDR1 SGHDT and CDR2 YYEEEE. Trimming stripped 0 bases from V and 6 bases from J, with 9 bases between. The CDR3 loop spans 14 amino acids. The CDR3 protein is CASSLGQMSGELFF. CDR3 coding DNA: TGTGCCAGCAGCTTGGGACAGATGTCCGGGGAGCTGTTTTTT. Together with reference TRBV5-6 and TRBJ2-2, the CDR3 gives the full variable domain: DAGVTQSPTHLIKTRGQQVTLRCSPKSGHDTVSWYQQALGQGPQFIFQYYEEEERQRGNFPDRFSGHQFPNYSSELNVNALLLGDSALYLCASSLGQMSGELFFGEGSRLTVL.

The chain carries TRBV28 and TRBJ2-5; D may match TRBD1 or TRBD2 (5 bases each). CDR1 is MDHEN and CDR2 is SYDVKM in the germline V gene. Trimming left V 3 bases short and J 5 bases short, with 10 bases between. The CDR3 extends over 13 amino acids. CDR3 DNA: TGTGCCAGCAGTTTGTCAGGGAGTGAGACCCAGTACTTC. Protein product: CASSLSGSETQYF.

The chain is built from TRBV12-5 and TRBJ2-3, with D perhaps TRBD1 or TRBD2 (5 bases each). Trimming left V 6 bases short and J 0 bases short, with 28 bases between. CDR1 and CDR2 from the germline V gene are LGHNT and FRNRAP. CDR3 size: 20 residues. CDR3 in amino acids: CASGTPGAARKKSSTDTQYF. In nucleotides, the CDR3 is TGTGCTAGTGGCACCCCCGGGGCGGCCAGGAAGAAGTCTAGCACAGATACGCAGTATTTT.

This sequence joins TRBV7-9 and TRBJ2-1; 7 bases are shared with TRBD2. J lost 7 bases, V lost 5 bases, and 11 bases had no gene match. Germline lookup yields CDR1 SEHNR and CDR2 FQNEAQ (reference sequence). The CDR3 covers 15 residues. Here the CDR3 reads CASSLLARSGNEQFF. The DNA of the CDR3 is TGTGCCAGCAGCCTACTAGCGAGATCTGGGAATGAGCAGTTCTTC.

The genes are TRBV7-9 and TRBJ1-4; D is unclear. CDR3 length: 14 amino acids. Deletions cut 5 bases from V and 4 bases from J, with 11 bases between. Germline CDR1 reads SEHNR; CDR2 reads FQNEAQ (reference sequence). The CDR3 sequence is CASSPRRNNEKLFF. The CDR3 DNA follows: TGTGCCAGCAGCCCCCGACGGAATAATGAAAAACTGTTTTTT.

This clone came up once. This rearrangement joins TRBV6-5 to TRBJ1-4; 10 positions agree with TRBD1. This CDR3 has 14 residues. CDR1 and CDR2 from the germline V gene are MNHEY and SVGAGI. V shed 5 bases and J 7 bases; nucleotides not matched to a gene: 4. CDR3 sequence (DNA): TGTGCCAGCAGTAAGGGACAGGGGCGTGAAAAACTGTTTTTT. Translated: CASSKGQGREKLFF.

This sequence joins TRBV18 and TRBJ1-2; D remains ambiguous. V lost 3 bases and J 8 bases, leaving 10 bases between the germline ends. CDR1 is KGHSH, CDR2 LQKENI, per germline. The CDR3 spans 12 residues. The CDR3 is CASSPPLGGYTF. The CDR3 bases are TGTGCCAGCTCACCTCCTCTAGGGGGCTACACCTTC.